These 21 T cell receptor beta chains were all obtained from the same sample, sequenced in a study of blood T cell repertoires in COVID-19. Clones were read by immunoSEQ multiplex PCR, and TCRdb kept only the in-frame ones, dropping some. This sample has a few hundred thousand clones, with around 87% found just once. Specimen: PBMCs or T cells enriched from blood (not recorded which). The receptors derive from a man younger than 45 who had recovered from COVID-19.

This clone was recorded once. V gene TRBV7-3 combines with J gene TRBJ2-6, with D possibly TRBD2 on 5 matching bases. Germline CDR1 reads SGHTA; CDR2 reads FQGTGA. The CDR3 sequence is 16 residues long. The V end lost 5 bases, the J end lost 0 bases, and 11 bases lay between the germline ends. The CDR3 protein is CASSRGTNSGANVLTF. CDR3 DNA: TGTGCCAGCAGCCGGGGTACCAACTCTGGGGCCAACGTCCTGACTTTC.

This rearrangement joins TRBV3-1 (or the pseudogene TRBV3-2) to TRBJ2-7, with D unclear. This CDR3 is built from 11 residues. The germline V gene has CDR1 LGHDT and CDR2 YNNKEL (reference sequence). Trimming left V 4 bases short and J 2 bases short, with 3 bases between. The CDR3 DNA follows: TGTGCCAGCAGCCGTACCTACGAGCAGTACTTC. It specifies CASSRTYEQYF.

J is TRBJ1-2 and V is TRBV27; D perhaps matches TRBD1 (6 bases). The germline V gene encodes CDR1 MNHEY and CDR2 SMNVEV (reference sequence). With 0 bases removed from V and 7 bases from J, the gap between germline ends came to 15 bases. The CDR3 sequence is 15 residues long. This CDR3 reads CASSLSGGGAGGYTF. In DNA, the CDR3 is TGTGCCAGCAGTTTATCGGGCGGGGGCGCGGGTGGCTACACCTTC.

The chain is built from TRBV5-1 and TRBJ1-6; 8 bases align to TRBD1. The CDR3 contains 16 residues. The germline CDR1 and CDR2 sequences are SGHRS and YFSETQ. With 4 bases clipped from V and 3 bases from J, the junction kept 6 bases outside the gene matches. The DNA of the CDR3 is TGCGCCAGCAGCCACGGACAGGGTGGCTATAATTCACCCCTCCACTTT. Its protein is CASSHGQGGYNSPLHF. Full variable domain (missing parts from reference TRBV5-1 and TRBJ1-6): KAGVTQTPRYLIKTRGQQVTLSCSPISGHRSVSWYQQTPGQGLQFLFEYFSETQRNKGNFPGRFSGRQFSNSRSEMNVSTLELGDSALYLCASSHGQGGYNSPLHFGNGTRLTVT.

V and J are TRBV19 and TRBJ1-4; D is perhaps TRBD1 (6 bases). CDR1 LNHDA and CDR2 SQIVND come from the germline V gene (reference sequence). This CDR3 region has 14 residues. Between the trimmed V and J ends, which lost 10 bases and 0 bases, there was a span of 12 bases. This chain's CDR3 is CATRQVSTNEKLFF. The CDR3 DNA is TGTGCCACAAGACAGGTTTCAACTAATGAAAAACTGTTTTTT.

This clone was observed once. The rearrangement joins TRBV19 to TRBJ1-4, with TRBD1 identical over 8 bases. The CDR3 has 15 residues. The V and J ends lost 5 bases and 3 bases, in that order; junction bases with no gene match: 5. CDR1 is LNHDA, CDR2 SQIVND, per germline (reference sequence). CDR3 amino acids: CASSATGGANEKLFF. The CDR3 region has the DNA TGTGCCAGTAGTGCTACAGGGGGGGCTAATGAAAAACTGTTTTTT. Drawing the rest from reference TRBV19 and TRBJ1-4, the complete variable domain is DGGITQSPKYLFRKEGQNVTLSCEQNLNHDAMYWYRQDPGQGLRLIYYSQIVNDFQKGDIAEGYSVSREKKESFPLTVTSAQKNPTAFYLCASSATGGANEKLFFGSGTQLSVL.

The gene calls are TRBV5-1 and TRBJ1-4; 8 nucleotides agree with TRBD1. Per germline, CDR1 SGHRS and CDR2 YFSETQ. J lost 5 bases, V lost 4 bases, and 10 bases had no gene match. This CDR3 contains 16 residues. The CDR3 sequence: CASSESDRTGNEKLFF. CDR3 coding DNA: TGCGCCAGCAGCGAATCTGACCGGACAGGGAATGAAAAACTGTTTTTT.

The gene calls are TRBV19 and TRBJ1-6; 7 bases align to TRBD1. Germline CDR1 and CDR2: LNHDA and SQIVND (reference sequence). This CDR3 spans 17 amino acids. Trimming cost V 4 bases and J 6 bases; bases outside gene matches: 12. CDR3 nucleotide sequence: TGTGCCAGTAGTAACTCCCAGGAGGGGGCTAGTAATTCACCCCTCCACTTT. This gives the protein CASSNSQEGASNSPLHF. The full variable domain, rest sourced from reference TRBV19 and TRBJ1-6, is DGGITQSPKYLFRKEGQNVTLSCEQNLNHDAMYWYRQDPGQGLRLIYYSQIVNDFQKGDIAEGYSVSREKKESFPLTVTSAQKNPTAFYLCASSNSQEGASNSPLHFGNGTRLTVT.

The chain links TRBV5-4 to TRBJ2-5; TRBD1 matches 7 bases. CDR1 is SGHNT and CDR2 is YYREEE in the germline V gene (reference sequence). This CDR3 has 14 residues. V dropped 4 bases and J dropped 2; count of bases not matched to a gene: 5. CDR3 nucleotides: TGTGCCAGCAGCCTCGACAGGGAGCAAGAGACCCAGTACTTC. Protein product: CASSLDREQETQYF.

The gene calls are TRBV23-1 and TRBJ1-5, with D perhaps matching TRBD1 (5 bases). TRBV23-1 is annotated as an ORF whose role is uncertain. The V end was cut by 0 bases, the J end by 1 base, with 25 bases between. CDR3 length: 21 residues. CDR3 in amino acids: CASSQSNFLQGRSGSNQPQHF. The CDR3 region has the DNA TGCGCCAGCAGTCAATCGAATTTTCTCCAGGGCCGGTCAGGAAGCAATCAGCCCCAGCATTTT.

The V gene is TRBV13, the J gene TRBJ2-1; D is perhaps TRBD2 (6 bases). Germline V gives CDR1 PRHDT, CDR2 FYEKMQ (reference sequence). V was cut by 1 base and J by 2 bases, with 9 bases left in between. This CDR3 contains 15 residues. The CDR3 loop reads CASSLAGTPYNEQFF. The CDR3 DNA follows: TGTGCCAGCAGCTTAGCCGGGACTCCCTACAATGAGCAGTTCTTC.

V gene TRBV29-1 combines with J gene TRBJ1-2, with 7 bases matching TRBD1. The CDR3 totals 11 residues. Germline V CDR1 and CDR2: SQVTM, ANQGSEA. V lost 4 bases and J lost 4; bases outside the gene matches: 0. CDR3 DNA: TGCAGCGTTGCAGGGGGCTATGGCTACACCTTC. Protein sequence: CSVAGGYGYTF.

The chain is built from TRBV7-3 and TRBJ1-1; 9 nucleotides line up with TRBD1. The CDR3 runs 15 residues. V was clipped by 5 bases and J by 6 bases; unmatched bases: 10. The germline CDR1 and CDR2 sequences are SGHTA and FQGTGA. CDR3 sequence reads: CASSTPGQGIAEAFF. CDR3 DNA: TGTGCCAGCAGCACCCCGGGACAGGGAATAGCTGAAGCTTTCTTT.

The chain joins TRBV19 to TRBJ1-5, with D tentatively TRBD1 (5 bases). Deletions cut 7 bases from V and 9 bases from J, with 13 bases between. Per the germline V gene, CDR1 is LNHDA and CDR2 is SQIVND (reference sequence). The CDR3 contains 12 residues. CDR3 amino acids: CASTPGPGPQHF. CDR3 nucleotides: TGTGCCAGTACCCCAGGGCCAGGGCCCCAGCATTTT.

The chain couples TRBV25-1 to TRBJ2-2, with a possible D match to TRBD2 (6 bases). The germline V gene encodes CDR1 MGHDK and CDR2 SYGVNS. Trimming removed 6 bases from V and 1 base from J, with 9 bases in between. The CDR3 is 14 residues long. CDR3 in amino acids: CASRGGMNTGELFF. The CDR3 region has the DNA TGTGCCAGCAGGGGGGGAATGAACACCGGGGAGCTGTTTTTT.

The chain carries TRBV7-2 and TRBJ2-1; 8 bases fit TRBD2. The CDR3 length is 15 residues. Germline CDR1 is SGHTA and CDR2 is FQGNSA. With 2 bases clipped from V and 2 bases from J, the junction kept 2 bases outside the gene matches. The CDR3 nucleotides are TGTGCCAGCAGCTTACAGCGGGGGACCTACAATGAGCAGTTCTTC. Residues: CASSLQRGTYNEQFF.

The V and J genes are TRBV27 and TRBJ1-6; 9 bases align to TRBD1. Germline V gene data show CDR1 as MNHEY and CDR2 as SMNVEV (reference sequence). The CDR3 is 15 amino acids. V dropped 6 bases and J dropped 5; count of bases not matched to a gene: 5. The CDR3 spells CASSQGTGNNSPLHF. CDR3 coding DNA: TGTGCCAGCAGCCAAGGGACAGGGAATAATTCACCCCTCCACTTT.

The chain employs TRBV19 and TRBJ2-1; D perhaps matches TRBD1 (6 bases). The CDR3 totals 12 residues. Germline loops: CDR1 LNHDA, CDR2 SQIVND (reference sequence). Trimming took off 4 bases at V and 9 bases at J, with 10 bases between the two ends. CDR3 DNA sequence: TGTGCCAGTAGTAAAACAGGGAGTGAGCAGTTCTTC. This translates into CASSKTGSEQFF.

This rearrangement joins TRBV30 to TRBJ2-3; tentative D call: TRBD2 (5 bases). Per the germline V gene, CDR1 is GTSNPN and CDR2 is SVGIG (reference sequence). The CDR3 has 14 residues. V shed 2 bases and J shed 8 bases, with 17 bases lying between them. The CDR3 loop is CAWSSSGPPGTQYF. In DNA form, the CDR3 reads TGTGCCTGGAGTTCGAGCGGTCCCCCGGGTACGCAGTATTTT.

The chain is built from TRBV6-5 and TRBJ1-1; D unclear. CDR3 length equals 14 residues. Looked up from germline, CDR1 is MNHEY and CDR2 is SVGAGI. The V gene lost 7 bases and the J gene lost 2 bases, with 14 bases spanning the gap. CDR3 sequence (DNA): TGTGCCAGCATCCGGGTCTCTGCTAACACTGAAGCTTTCTTT. Encoded protein: CASIRVSANTEAFF.

Concerning this clone itself: The sample carries other DNA sequences with the same CDR3. This chain connects TRBV7-2 to TRBJ1-5, with a possible D match to TRBD1 (5 bases). Germline values: CDR1 SGHTA, CDR2 FQGNSA. This CDR3 has 15 amino acids. V dropped 1 base and J dropped 0 bases, with 7 bases sitting between them. Here the CDR3 reads CASSLGRVSNQPQHF. CDR3 DNA: TGTGCCAGCAGCTTAGGCAGGGTTAGCAATCAGCCCCAGCATTTT.